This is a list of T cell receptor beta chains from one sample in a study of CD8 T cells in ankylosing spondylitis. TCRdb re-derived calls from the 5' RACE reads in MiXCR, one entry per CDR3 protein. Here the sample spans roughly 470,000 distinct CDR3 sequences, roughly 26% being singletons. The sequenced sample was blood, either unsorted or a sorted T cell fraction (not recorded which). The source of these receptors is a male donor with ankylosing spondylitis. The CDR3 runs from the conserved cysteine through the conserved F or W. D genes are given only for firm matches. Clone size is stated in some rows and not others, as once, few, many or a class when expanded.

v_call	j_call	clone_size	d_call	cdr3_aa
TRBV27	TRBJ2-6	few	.	CASSSQQGRVPDTNVLTF
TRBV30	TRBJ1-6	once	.	CAWSEDLNSPLHF
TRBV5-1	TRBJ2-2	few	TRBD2	CASSLEREGPGELFF
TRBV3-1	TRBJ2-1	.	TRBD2	CASSPLIAGANEQFF
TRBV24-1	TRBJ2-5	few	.	CATSDLHGGTGTQYF
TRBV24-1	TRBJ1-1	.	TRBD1	CATSGTGGWDTEAFF
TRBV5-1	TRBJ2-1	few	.	CASSLLGAQNNEQFF
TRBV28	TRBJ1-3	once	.	CASRGATGSGNTIYF
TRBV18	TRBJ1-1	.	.	CASSPGSTNTEAFF
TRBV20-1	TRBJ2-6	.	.	CSARDPSGANVLTF
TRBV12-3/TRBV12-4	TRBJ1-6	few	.	CATFAAVGSYNSPLHF
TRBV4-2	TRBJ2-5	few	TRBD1	CASSLSGTEQETQYF
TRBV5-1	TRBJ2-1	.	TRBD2	CASSEAGVGETEQFF
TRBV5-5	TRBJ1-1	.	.	CASSFDWGGNTEAFF
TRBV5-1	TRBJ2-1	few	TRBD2	CASSNRDYSGDEQFF
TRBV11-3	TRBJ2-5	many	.	CASSFGVRQETQYF
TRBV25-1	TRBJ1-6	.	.	CASRAYYYSPLHF
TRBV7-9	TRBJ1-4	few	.	CASSFTTNEKLFF
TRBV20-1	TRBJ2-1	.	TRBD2	CSARTSGSFYNEQFF
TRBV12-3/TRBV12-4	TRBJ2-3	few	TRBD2	CASADLAGTDTQYF
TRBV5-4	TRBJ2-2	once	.	CASSVDPYDSNTGELFF
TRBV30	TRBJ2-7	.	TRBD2	CAWRLAGAREQYF
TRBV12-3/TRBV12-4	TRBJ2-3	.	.	CASSSELRLKDTQYF
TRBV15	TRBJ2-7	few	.	CATGRGVWEQYF